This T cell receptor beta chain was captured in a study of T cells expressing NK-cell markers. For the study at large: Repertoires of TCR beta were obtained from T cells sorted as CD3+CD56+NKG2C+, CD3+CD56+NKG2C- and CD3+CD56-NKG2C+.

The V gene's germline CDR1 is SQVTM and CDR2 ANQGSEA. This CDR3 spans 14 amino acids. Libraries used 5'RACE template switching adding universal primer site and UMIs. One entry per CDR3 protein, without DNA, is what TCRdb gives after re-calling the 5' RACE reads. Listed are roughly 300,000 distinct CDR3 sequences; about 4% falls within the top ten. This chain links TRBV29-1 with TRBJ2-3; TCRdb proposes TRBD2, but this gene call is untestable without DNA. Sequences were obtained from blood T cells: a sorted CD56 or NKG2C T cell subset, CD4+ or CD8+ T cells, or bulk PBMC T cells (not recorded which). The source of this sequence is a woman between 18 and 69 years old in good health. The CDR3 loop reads CSVPTSGVTDTQYF.